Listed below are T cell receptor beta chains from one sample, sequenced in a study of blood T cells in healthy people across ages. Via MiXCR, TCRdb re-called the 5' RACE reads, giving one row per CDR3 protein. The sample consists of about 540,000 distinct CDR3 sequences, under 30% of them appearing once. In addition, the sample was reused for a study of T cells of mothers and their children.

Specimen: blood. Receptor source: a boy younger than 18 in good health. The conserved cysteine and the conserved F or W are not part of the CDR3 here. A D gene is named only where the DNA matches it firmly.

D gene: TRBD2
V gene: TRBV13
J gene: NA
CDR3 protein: ASSPPRGVSYEQY

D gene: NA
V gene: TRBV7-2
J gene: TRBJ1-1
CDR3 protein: ASSLGTADTEAF

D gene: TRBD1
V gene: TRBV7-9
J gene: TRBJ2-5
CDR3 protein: ASSPRQGGRETQY

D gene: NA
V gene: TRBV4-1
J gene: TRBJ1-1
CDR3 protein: ASSHGALANGLPVGTEAF

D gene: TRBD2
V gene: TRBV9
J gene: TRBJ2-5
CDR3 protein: ASSLLGGRLETQY

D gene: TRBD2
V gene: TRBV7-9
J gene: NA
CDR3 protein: ASSHPASGRVNEQF

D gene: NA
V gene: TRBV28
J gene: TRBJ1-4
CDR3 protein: ASSSYRDSEKLF

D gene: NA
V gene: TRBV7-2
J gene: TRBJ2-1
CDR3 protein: ASSLDFILWF

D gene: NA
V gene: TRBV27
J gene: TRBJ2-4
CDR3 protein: ASSWGRVFLHGKNIQY

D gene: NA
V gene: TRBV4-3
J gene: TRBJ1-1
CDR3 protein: ASSPGAPGTEAF

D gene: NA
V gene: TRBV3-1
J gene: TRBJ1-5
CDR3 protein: ASSQDPGQNNQPQH

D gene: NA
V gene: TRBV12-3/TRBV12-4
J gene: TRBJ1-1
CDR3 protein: ASSFRGTEAF

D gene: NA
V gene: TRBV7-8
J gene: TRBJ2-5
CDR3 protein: ASSLAGSIQETQY

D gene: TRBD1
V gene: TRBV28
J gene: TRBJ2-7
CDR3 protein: ASSYVWTGTYEQY

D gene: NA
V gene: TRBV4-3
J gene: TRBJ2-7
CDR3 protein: ASSQAQGQPYEQY

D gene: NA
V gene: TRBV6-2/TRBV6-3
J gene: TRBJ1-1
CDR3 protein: ASSYLPRGHTNTEAF

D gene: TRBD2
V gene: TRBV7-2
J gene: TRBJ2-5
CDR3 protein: ASSGYPSQRGKQETQY

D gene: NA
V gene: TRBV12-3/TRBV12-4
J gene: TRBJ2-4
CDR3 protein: ASSLVRESKNIQY

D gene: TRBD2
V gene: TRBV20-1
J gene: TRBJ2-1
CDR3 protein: SARSLAGAYNEQF

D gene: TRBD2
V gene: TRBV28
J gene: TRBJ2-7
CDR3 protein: ASSFRLAGIYEQY

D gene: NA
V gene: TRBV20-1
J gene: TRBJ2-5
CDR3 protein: SARRGETQY

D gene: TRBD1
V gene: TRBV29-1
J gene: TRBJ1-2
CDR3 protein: SVEPGQGARGYT

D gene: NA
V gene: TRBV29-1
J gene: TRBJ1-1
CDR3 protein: SVKGRARATEAF

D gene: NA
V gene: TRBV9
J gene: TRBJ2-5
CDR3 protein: ASSPQINSGQETQY

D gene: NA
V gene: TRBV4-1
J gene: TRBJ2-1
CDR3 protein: ASSQALRFSYNEQF

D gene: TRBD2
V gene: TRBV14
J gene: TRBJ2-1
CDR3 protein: ASGKSGSDRYNEQF

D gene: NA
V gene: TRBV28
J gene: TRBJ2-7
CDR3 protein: ASARQYEQY

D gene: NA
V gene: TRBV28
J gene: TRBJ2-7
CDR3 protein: ASSPLGSAPYEQY

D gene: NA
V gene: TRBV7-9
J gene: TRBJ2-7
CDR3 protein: ASRGGLVQY

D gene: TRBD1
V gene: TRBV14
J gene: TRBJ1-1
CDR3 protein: ASSQIPGQGGTEAF

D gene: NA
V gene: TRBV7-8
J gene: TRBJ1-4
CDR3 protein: ASSPRTGGKGNEKLF

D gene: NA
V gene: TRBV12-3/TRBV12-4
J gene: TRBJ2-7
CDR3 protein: TSSWGSSYEQY

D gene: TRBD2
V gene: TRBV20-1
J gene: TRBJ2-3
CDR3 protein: SAPDSGVSTDTQY

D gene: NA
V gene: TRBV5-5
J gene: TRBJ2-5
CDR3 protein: ASSLYGSSQETQY

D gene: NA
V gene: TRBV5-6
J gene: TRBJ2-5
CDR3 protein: ASSLPLEGRAETQY

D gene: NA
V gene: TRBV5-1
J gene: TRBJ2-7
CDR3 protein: ASSPGDRYEQY

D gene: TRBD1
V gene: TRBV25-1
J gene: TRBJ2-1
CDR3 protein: ASSDGDSYNEQF

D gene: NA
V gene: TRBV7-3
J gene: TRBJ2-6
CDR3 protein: ASSISRAGANVLT

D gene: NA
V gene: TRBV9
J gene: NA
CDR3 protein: ASSVGVGGNEQY

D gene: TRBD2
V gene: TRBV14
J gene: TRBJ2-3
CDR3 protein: ASSQDASRLAGGDTQY

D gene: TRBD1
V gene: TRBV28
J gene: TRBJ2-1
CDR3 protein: ASTLGDRDNNEQF

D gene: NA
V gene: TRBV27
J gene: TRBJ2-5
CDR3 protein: ASSFREGETQY

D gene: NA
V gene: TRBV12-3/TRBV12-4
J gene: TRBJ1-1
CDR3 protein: ASRKRPMNTEAF

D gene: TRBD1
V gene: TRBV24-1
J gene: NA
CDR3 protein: ATSDLSEGTGGETQY

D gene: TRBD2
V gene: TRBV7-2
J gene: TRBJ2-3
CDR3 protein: ASSSRGGRSSTDTQY

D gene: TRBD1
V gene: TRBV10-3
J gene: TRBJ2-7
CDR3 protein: AISDSLLDRVLVEQY

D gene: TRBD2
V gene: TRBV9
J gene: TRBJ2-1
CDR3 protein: ASSVASGTVDEQF

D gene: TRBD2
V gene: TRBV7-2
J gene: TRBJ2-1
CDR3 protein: ASSPTSGGRGEQF

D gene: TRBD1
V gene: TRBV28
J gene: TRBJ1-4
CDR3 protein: ASSRDRGARKLF

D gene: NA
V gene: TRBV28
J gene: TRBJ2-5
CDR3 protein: ASSPQGEEETQY